The 25 T cell receptor beta chains reported below all come from one sample, sequenced in a study of T cells in Graves' hyperthyroidism and ophthalmopathy. The investigators amplified TCR beta CDR3 regions from RNA transcripts. RT-PCR in the first round (using the HTBI primer set) targeted the TCR CDR3. MiXCR, run by TCRdb on the multiplex PCR reads, gives a single entry per CDR3 protein. This table has some 600,000 distinct CDR3 sequences, approximately 13% appearing once. Sequencing was done on a sample of blood. The source is a woman in her 30s with Graves' hyperthyroidism that later progressed to Graves' ophthalmopathy.

This clonotype was seen a few times. The gene calls are TRBV7-8 and TRBJ1-5; D not resolved. Trimming left V 2 bases short and J 6 bases short, with 14 bases between. This CDR3 contains 15 residues. CDR1 SGHVS and CDR2 FQNEAQ come from the germline V gene. The CDR3 DNA reads TGTGCCAGCAGCTTATCATCGGAACTGGCTCAGCCCCAGCATTTT. Protein: CASSLSSELAQPQHF.

The sample holds many counts of this clonotype. The CDR3 DNA reads as TGTGCCAGCAGTTACAAGAGCAGCACAGATACGCAGTATTTT. Translating gives CASSYKSSTDTQYF. This sequence joins TRBV6-1 and TRBJ2-3; no definite D call. With 5 bases removed from V and 0 bases from J, the gap between germline ends came to 9 bases. Germline lookup yields CDR1 MNHNS and CDR2 SASEGT. The CDR3 length is 14 residues.

This clonotype was seen more than once but under ten times. The chain has TRBV14 and TRBJ2-7; 8 nucleotides agree with TRBD2. The CDR3 loop spans 15 amino acids. With 1 base clipped from V and 2 bases from J, the junction kept 4 bases outside the gene matches. The germline V gene has CDR1 SGHDN and CDR2 FVKESK. Written as DNA, the CDR3 is TGTGCCAGCAGCCAAGGACTAGCGCCCGCCTACGAGCAGTACTTC. It yields the protein CASSQGLAPAYEQYF.

This clonotype came up many times. J is TRBJ1-1 and V is TRBV28; 10 bases are shared with TRBD1. Germline CDR1 is MDHEN and CDR2 is SYDVKM. The CDR3 contains 14 residues. J lost 4 bases, V lost 5 bases, and 4 bases had no gene match. For the CDR3, the DNA is TGTGCCAGCAGTATTCGGACAGGGGGCACTGAAGCTTTCTTT. Amino acid sequence: CASSIRTGGTEAFF.

This clonotype was observed at least ten times. The chain employs TRBV18 and TRBJ2-1; the D gene is possibly TRBD2 (5 bases). Trimming pared 5 bases from V and 9 bases from J, leaving 11 bases between. The CDR3 consists of 12 residues. Germline values: CDR1 KGHSH, CDR2 LQKENI. CDR3 loop: CASSTQRGEQFF. For the CDR3, the DNA is TGTGCCAGCTCAACCCAACGGGGTGAGCAGTTCTTC.

This clonotype was seen ten or more times. The chain links TRBV29-1 to TRBJ2-3; D might be TRBD1 (6 bases). From germline, CDR1 is SQVTM and CDR2 ANQGSEA. V lost 4 bases and J lost 0, with 14 bases in between. This CDR3 has 15 amino acids. The CDR3 DNA sequence: TGCAGCGTTGCCCCGACAGGCCTTAGCACAGATACGCAGTATTTT. It codes for CSVAPTGLSTDTQYF.

This clonotype came up many times. J is TRBJ2-1 and V is TRBV29-1; no definite D call. This CDR3 contains 12 residues. Germline CDR1 and CDR2: SQVTM and ANQGSEA. Trimming cost V 3 bases and J 6 bases, with 9 bases left between them. Here the CDR3 reads CSVDGAGNEQFF. As DNA, the CDR3 is TGCAGCGTTGATGGCGCTGGCAATGAGCAGTTCTTC.

Many counts were recorded for this clonotype. The DNA of the CDR3 is TGTGCCAGCAGTTCAGAGACAGGTAATCAGCCCCAGCATTTT. As protein: CASSSETGNQPQHF. The chain recombines TRBV12-3 or TRBV12-4 with TRBJ1-5; a weak D match, TRBD1 (6 bases). Trimming removed 4 bases at V and 4 bases at J, with 11 bases between. The CDR3 covers 14 residues.

This clonotype was detected only a few times. The chain joins TRBV20-1 to TRBJ1-1; D is unresolved. V was trimmed by 3 bases and J by 4 bases, leaving 18 bases between them. This CDR3 is built from 15 residues. CDR1 and CDR2 (germline): DFQATT, SNEGSKA (reference sequence). CDR3 nucleotides: TGCAGTGCTAGCGGGTCGGAGGGTTTTGGCACTGAAGCTTTCTTT. It is translated as CSASGSEGFGTEAFF.

The rearrangement joins TRBV20-1 to TRBJ2-1; 7 positions match TRBD1. Germline loops: CDR1 DFQATT, CDR2 SNEGSKA (reference sequence). Unmatched junction bases numbered 13, after V lost 8 bases and J lost 6 bases. This CDR3 has 14 residues. DNA of the CDR3: TGCAGTCAAATGACAGGGTCTCTATTCAATGAGCAGTTCTTC. Translating gives CSQMTGSLFNEQFF.

This clonotype was seen at least ten times. The gene calls are TRBV29-1 and TRBJ2-2, with 7 bases aligning to TRBD2. Germline CDR1 reads SQVTM; CDR2 reads ANQGSEA. The CDR3 totals 15 residues. The J segment lost 2 bases and the V segment lost 5 bases, leaving 8 bases of the junction unmatched. The CDR3: CSVRPREVNTGELFF. The CDR3 bases are TGCAGCGTTCGGCCTCGGGAGGTTAACACCGGGGAGCTGTTTTTT.

This clonotype was seen many times. This CDR3 reads CAWSNPQGIKVNEQFF. In DNA, the CDR3 is TGTGCCTGGAGCAACCCACAGGGGATCAAGGTCAATGAGCAGTTCTTC. The chain couples TRBV30 to TRBJ2-1, with 7 bases lining up with TRBD1. CDR3 length: 16 residues. Trimming took 3 bases from V and 6 from J; bases not matched to a gene: 14. Germline CDR1 and CDR2: GTSNPN and SVGIG (reference sequence).

With respect to this clonotype: Mismatch with germline at one junction end may stem from a read error. The chain carries TRBV9 and TRBJ2-1; unclear D gene. From germline, CDR1 is SGDLS and CDR2 YYNGEE. There are 14 residues in the CDR3. CDR3 sequence: CASSVGKVLNEQLF. The CDR3 DNA follows: TGTGCCAGCAGCGTAGGAAAGGTCCTCAATGAGCAGCTCTTC.

Turning to this clonotype: With a much larger clone just one base away, this may be a read error. The chain is built from TRBV11-2 and TRBJ2-7; the D is unclear. Germline CDR1 reads SGHAT; CDR2 reads FQNNGV. The CDR3 is 10 amino acids. This chain's CDR3 is CASSPCEQYF. The CDR3 DNA sequence: TGCGCCAGCAGTCCTTGCGAGCAGTACTTC. The complete variable domain, with remaining parts taken from reference TRBV11-2 and TRBJ2-7, reads EAGVAQSPRYKIIEKRQSVAFWCNPISGHATLYWYQQILGQGPKLLIQFQNNGVVDDSQLPKDRFSAERLKGVDSTLKIQPAKLEDSAVYLCASSPCEQYFGPGTRLTVT.

This clonotype has ten or more counts. J is TRBJ2-5 and V is TRBV7-2, with 10 bases aligning to TRBD2. The CDR3 loop spans 15 amino acids. V was pared by 3 bases and J by 2 bases, with 3 bases of the junction left unmatched. The germline CDR1 and CDR2 sequences are SGHTA and FQGNSA. The CDR3 DNA reads as TGTGCCAGCAGCTTTAGACTAGCGGGTCAAGAGACCCAGTACTTC. It translates to CASSFRLAGQETQYF.

V is TRBV29-1 and J is TRBJ2-1; D is unclear. The CDR3 loop spans 14 amino acids. The germline CDR1 and CDR2 sequences are SQVTM and ANQGSEA. V lost 3 bases to trimming and J lost 0 bases, with 9 bases between them. This CDR3 is CSVEGSSSYNEQFF. As DNA, the CDR3 is TGCAGCGTTGAGGGATCTAGCTCCTACAATGAGCAGTTCTTC.

This sequence joins TRBV19 and TRBJ2-4, with D perhaps given as TRBD1 or TRBD2 (5 bases each). Germline-derived CDR1 and CDR2 are LNHDA and SQIVND (reference sequence). The V end was cut by 4 bases, the J end by 8 bases, with 24 bases between. The CDR3 runs to 17 residues. CDR3 coding DNA: TGTGCCAGTAGTACCTTGCCCCCCGACAGCTCGCGGGACATTCAGTACTTC. Its translation is CASSTLPPDSSRDIQYF.

This clonotype was seen at least ten times. V and J are TRBV7-2 and TRBJ2-7; 10 bases are a match to TRBD1. Trimming took 0 bases from V and 4 from J; bases not matched to a gene: 3. Germline V gives CDR1 SGHTA, CDR2 FQGNSA. The CDR3 is 15 residues long. DNA for the CDR3: TGTGCCAGCAGCTTAGCGGGACAGGGGAGTTACGAGCAGTACTTC. It codes for CASSLAGQGSYEQYF.

Points on this clonotype: Likely a read error: the CDR3 ends without its conserved phenylalanine or tryptophan. V is TRBV12-5 and J is TRBJ2-5; D gene uncertain. The V gene lost 6 bases and the J gene lost 1 base, with 18 bases spanning the gap. The CDR3 is 16 amino acids. Germline V lookup: CDR1 LGHNT, CDR2 FRNRAP. DNA of the CDR3: TGTGCTAGTGGCCTCCCGGAGTCCGGACCCCAAGAGACCCAGTACTCC. Its protein is CASGLPESGPQETQYS.

The chain carries TRBV12-3 or TRBV12-4 and TRBJ1-6, with 7 bases matching TRBD1. With 3 bases clipped from V and 8 bases from J, the junction kept 4 bases outside the gene matches. The CDR3 loop spans 14 amino acids. The DNA of the CDR3 is TGTGCCAGCAGTTTTGAGGGGGCTTATTCACCCCTCCACTTT. Translating gives CASSFEGAYSPLHF.

This clonotype was counted only a few times. The CDR3 spells CAWSGGERTEAFF. CDR3 bases: TGTGCCTGGAGTGGAGGGGAACGCACTGAAGCTTTCTTT. The V call is TRBV30, the J call TRBJ1-1; perhaps TRBD1 as D (5 bases). Per the germline V gene, CDR1 is GTSNPN and CDR2 is SVGIG (reference sequence). Trimming cost V 1 base and J 4 bases, with 10 bases left between them. This CDR3 comprises 13 residues.

On this clonotype itself: At one end the junction does not follow the germline gene, possibly because of a read error. The chain has TRBV29-1 and TRBJ1-1; D unresolved. The germline V gene has CDR1 SQVTM and CDR2 ANQGSEA. The CDR3 extends over 11 amino acids. The CDR3 DNA follows: TGCAGCGTTGGGGTGAACACTGGAGCTTTCTTT. As protein: CSVGVNTGAFF.

The chain links TRBV5-1 to TRBJ2-1, with 10 positions matching TRBD1. V was pared by 0 bases and J by 8 bases, with 5 bases of the junction left unmatched. The length of the CDR3 is 15 residues. The germline V gene encodes CDR1 SGHRS and CDR2 YFSETQ. The CDR3, as DNA: TGCGCCAGCAGCTTGGATGGGACAGGGGTTGATGAGCAGTTCTTC. Its protein product is CASSLDGTGVDEQFF. The variable domain in full, completed from reference TRBV5-1 and TRBJ2-1, reads KAGVTQTPRYLIKTRGQQVTLSCSPISGHRSVSWYQQTPGQGLQFLFEYFSETQRNKGNFPGRFSGRQFSNSRSEMNVSTLELGDSALYLCASSLDGTGVDEQFFGPGTRLTVL.

This clonotype was observed many times. V usage is TRBV20-1 and J usage is TRBJ2-2; unclear D gene. With 0 bases removed from V and 6 bases from J, the gap between germline ends came to 8 bases. The length of the CDR3 is 13 residues. Germline values: CDR1 DFQATT, CDR2 SNEGSKA (reference sequence). CDR3 region: CSARDGVSGELFF. The CDR3 DNA follows: TGCAGTGCTAGAGATGGGGTGTCCGGGGAGCTGTTTTTT.

This clonotype occurred many times. This chain connects TRBV4-1 to TRBJ2-5, with 10 bases fitting TRBD2. Per the germline V gene, CDR1 is MGHRA and CDR2 is YSYEKL. The CDR3 loop spans 14 amino acids. The J segment lost 2 bases and the V segment lost 6 bases, leaving 3 bases of the junction unmatched. The CDR3 sequence is CASRVAGGQETQYF. DNA of the CDR3: TGCGCCAGCAGGGTAGCGGGAGGACAAGAGACCCAGTACTTC.